The clone carrying this T cell receptor (beta chain) has ten or more counts. Its antigen is undetermined. The data were obtained in a study of T cell repertoires in cytomegalovirus infection. CDR1 and CDR2 from the germline V gene are SEHNR and FQNEAQ (reference sequence). The CDR3 contains 16 residues. V lost 4 bases, J lost 4 bases, and 19 bases lay in between. TCRdb reprocessed the reads via MiXCR and lists one record per CDR3 protein. The data contain some 110,000 distinct CDR3 sequences, 10% of them singletons. The sequence was collected from a human donor in good health (CMV status not recorded). Some clones in this sample may be carry-over from other donors' samples. The chain joins TRBV7-9 to TRBJ1-1; no firm D call. Source material: PBMCs, sequenced either directly or after in vitro stimulation (not recorded which). Here the CDR3 reads CASSSTVRFLGTEAFF. DNA for the CDR3: TGTGCCAGCAGCTCTACGGTAAGGTTCTTGGGCACTGAAGCTTTCTTT.